The 12 T cell receptor beta chains reported below all come from one sample, sequenced in a study of T-cell memory formation after mild COVID-19. TCRdb fed the 5' RACE reads into MiXCR, producing one record per CDR3 protein. Among 400,000 to 500,000 distinct CDR3 sequences listed, roughly 17% were seen once. Sequencing was done on a sample of PBMCs or a T cell subset sorted from them (not recorded which). The receptors were gathered from a man younger than 35 who had mild COVID-19 (a few samples of this study predate the infection). Cell type and time point are not known.

The chain links TRBV5-1 to TRBJ1-1, with TRBD1 as a possible D gene (5 bases). The germline CDR1 and CDR2 sequences are SGHRS and YFSETQ. V shed 6 bases and J shed 5 bases, with 17 bases lying between them. CDR3 length equals 14 residues. Written as DNA, the CDR3 is TGCGCCAGCACCCCCCCGGGGGGTGGTACTGAAGCTTTCTTT. This gives the protein CASTPPGGGTEAFF.

The chain uses TRBV3-1 and TRBJ1-5; D unclear. Per germline, CDR1 LGHDT and CDR2 YNNKEL (reference sequence). The CDR3 is 13 residues long. V was clipped by 3 bases and J by 7 bases, with 10 bases between them. The DNA for the CDR3 is TGTGCCAGCAGCCAGACTTGGTCGCAGCCCCAGCATTTT. Translation gives CASSQTWSQPQHF.

This clonotype was seen many times. This rearrangement joins TRBV7-2 to TRBJ1-1; no definite D call. The CDR3 is 13 residues long. Germline CDR1 SGHTA, CDR2 FQGNSA. Trimming cost V 4 bases and J 2 bases, with 8 bases left between them. For the CDR3, the DNA is TGTGCCAGCAGCTCCGACCCTAACACTGAAGCTTTCTTT. Translated, it gives CASSSDPNTEAFF.

This clonotype was seen ten or more times. The rearrangement links TRBV20-1 to TRBJ2-4; maybe TRBD2 (6 bases). The CDR3 loop spans 15 amino acids. The germline V gene encodes CDR1 DFQATT and CDR2 SNEGSKA (reference sequence). The V end lost 0 bases, the J end lost 0 bases, and 9 bases lay between the germline ends. CDR3 amino acids: CSARDPAGAKNIQYF. Here the CDR3 DNA reads TGCAGTGCTAGAGACCCAGCGGGAGCCAAAAACATTCAGTACTTC.

CDR3 bases: TGTGCCAGCAGCCGAACAGTACCCCCTCTCTACAATGAGCAGTTCTTC. Translating it yields CASSRTVPPLYNEQFF. The chain recombines TRBV7-2 with TRBJ2-1; unclear D gene. Trimming removed 5 bases at V and 3 bases at J, with 17 bases between. In germline, CDR1 is SGHTA, CDR2 FQGNSA. This CDR3 region has 16 residues.

This clonotype turned up a few times. V is TRBV7-3 and J is TRBJ1-6; 7 bases match TRBD1. Germline loops: CDR1 SGHTA, CDR2 FQGTGA. The CDR3 is made up of 16 amino acids. The trim removed 5 bases at V and 6 bases at J, leaving 10 bases unmatched. The CDR3 loop is CASSRTGQILNSPLHF. Here the CDR3 DNA reads TGTGCCAGCAGCCGCACGGGACAGATTCTTAATTCACCCCTCCACTTT.

In this sample, this clonotype turned up a few times. The chain employs TRBV6-6 and TRBJ2-7, with D tentatively TRBD2 (6 bases). This CDR3 contains 16 residues. V shed 2 bases and J shed 2 bases, with 16 bases lying between them. Germline loops: CDR1 MNHNY, CDR2 SVGAGI (reference sequence). The CDR3 sequence is CASSYGFGGPPYEQYF. The CDR3 DNA is TGTGCCAGCAGTTACGGATTCGGGGGACCTCCCTACGAGCAGTACTTC.

This clonotype was picked up a small number of times. The chain's CDR3 is CASSLDDRNTGELFF. The CDR3 DNA reads TGTGCCAGCAGCTTAGATGACAGGAACACCGGGGAGCTGTTTTTT. V and J are TRBV7-3 and TRBJ2-2; possible D gene TRBD1, 5 bases. Germline V lookup: CDR1 SGHTA, CDR2 FQGTGA. V gave up 2 bases and J gave up 1 base, with 8 bases separating them. The CDR3 loop spans 15 amino acids.

The CDR3, as DNA: TGTGCCAGCAGCTGGTCGGGGTACAATGAGCAGTTCTTC. Protein product: CASSWSGYNEQFF. The chain carries TRBV5-8 and TRBJ2-1; D is possibly TRBD2 (5 bases). CDR3 length: 13 amino acids. V lost 3 bases and J 4 bases, leaving 8 bases between the germline ends. Germline values: CDR1 SGHTS, CDR2 YDEGEE.

This chain connects TRBV7-8 to TRBJ2-5; 15 nucleotides line up with TRBD2. CDR3 length equals 17 residues. V lost 3 bases and J lost 5; bases outside the gene matches: 7. Per the germline V gene, CDR1 is SGHVS and CDR2 is FQNEAQ. The CDR3 sequence: CASSFPGTSGGSETQYF. The CDR3 DNA sequence: TGTGCCAGCAGCTTCCCCGGGACTAGCGGGGGGTCCGAGACCCAGTACTTC.

This clonotype came up a few times. V is TRBV12-3 or TRBV12-4 and J is TRBJ1-1; TRBD1 matches at 7 bases. The CDR3 covers 16 residues. Losses at the gene ends were 4 bases for V and 0 bases for J; bases not matched to a gene: 8. The CDR3 spells CASSWGGGELNTEAFF. In DNA, the CDR3 is TGTGCCAGCAGTTGGGGAGGGGGCGAGTTGAACACTGAAGCTTTCTTT.

The J gene is TRBJ2-3, the V gene TRBV3-1; D gene ambiguous. Germline V gene data show CDR1 as LGHDT and CDR2 as YNNKEL (reference sequence). V shed 0 bases and J shed 6 bases, with 10 bases lying between them. The CDR3 contains 14 residues. The CDR3 DNA follows: TGTGCCAGCAGCCAAGATAGTGGTGCGGATACGCAGTATTTT. It encodes CASSQDSGADTQYF.